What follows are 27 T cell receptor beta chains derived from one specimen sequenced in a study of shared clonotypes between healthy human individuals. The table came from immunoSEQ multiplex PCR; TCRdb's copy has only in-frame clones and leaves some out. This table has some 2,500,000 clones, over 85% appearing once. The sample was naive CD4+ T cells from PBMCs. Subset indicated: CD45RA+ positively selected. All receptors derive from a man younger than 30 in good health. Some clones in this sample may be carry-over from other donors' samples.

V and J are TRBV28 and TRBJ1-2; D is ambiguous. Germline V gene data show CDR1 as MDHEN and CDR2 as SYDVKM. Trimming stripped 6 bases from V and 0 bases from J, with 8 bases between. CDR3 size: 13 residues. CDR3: CASRIRSNYGYTF. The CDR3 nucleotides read TGTGCCAGCAGAATACGGTCTAACTATGGCTACACCTTC.

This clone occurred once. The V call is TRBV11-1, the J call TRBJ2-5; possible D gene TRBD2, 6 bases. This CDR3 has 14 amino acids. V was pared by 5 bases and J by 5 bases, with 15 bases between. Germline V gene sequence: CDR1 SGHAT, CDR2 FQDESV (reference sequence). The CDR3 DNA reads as TGTGCCAGCAGCCGGGACTTGGCGACCGAGACCCAGTACTTC. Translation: CASSRDLATETQYF.

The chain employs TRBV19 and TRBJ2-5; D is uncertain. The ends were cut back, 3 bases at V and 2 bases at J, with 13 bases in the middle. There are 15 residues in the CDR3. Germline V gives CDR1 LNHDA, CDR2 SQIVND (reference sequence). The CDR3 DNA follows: TGTGCCAGTAGTATGGGGTTCATTGCTCAAGAGACCCAGTACTTC. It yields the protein CASSMGFIAQETQYF.

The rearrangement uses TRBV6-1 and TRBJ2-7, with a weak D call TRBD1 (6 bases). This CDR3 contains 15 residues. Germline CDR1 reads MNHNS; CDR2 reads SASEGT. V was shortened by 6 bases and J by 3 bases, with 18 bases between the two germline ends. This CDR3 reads CASRPDRIQFYEQYF. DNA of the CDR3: TGTGCCAGCAGGCCAGACAGGATCCAATTCTACGAGCAGTACTTC.

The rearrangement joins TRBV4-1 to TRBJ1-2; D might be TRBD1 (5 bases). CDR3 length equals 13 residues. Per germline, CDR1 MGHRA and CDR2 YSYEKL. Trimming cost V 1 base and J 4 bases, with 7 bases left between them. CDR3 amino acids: CASSQGTPYGYTF. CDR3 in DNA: TGCGCCAGCAGCCAAGGGACACCCTATGGCTACACCTTC.

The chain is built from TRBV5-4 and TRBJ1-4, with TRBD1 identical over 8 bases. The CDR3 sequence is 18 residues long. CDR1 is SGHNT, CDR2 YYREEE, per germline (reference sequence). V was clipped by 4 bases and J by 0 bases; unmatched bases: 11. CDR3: CASSVTGGRPTTNEKLFF. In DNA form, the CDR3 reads TGTGCCAGCAGCGTTACAGGGGGTAGACCTACAACTAATGAAAAACTGTTTTTT.

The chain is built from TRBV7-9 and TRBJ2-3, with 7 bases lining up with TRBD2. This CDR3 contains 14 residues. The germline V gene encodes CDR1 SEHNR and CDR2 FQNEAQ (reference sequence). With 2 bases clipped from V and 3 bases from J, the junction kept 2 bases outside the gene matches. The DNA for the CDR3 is TGTGCCAGCAGCTTACTGCGGGGGACAGATACGCAGTATTTT. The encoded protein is CASSLLRGTDTQYF.

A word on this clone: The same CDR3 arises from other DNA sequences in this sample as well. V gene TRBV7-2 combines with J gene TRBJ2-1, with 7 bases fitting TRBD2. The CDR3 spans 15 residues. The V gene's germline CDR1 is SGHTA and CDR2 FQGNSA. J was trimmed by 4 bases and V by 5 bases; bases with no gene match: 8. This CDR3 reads CASSLGRERYNEQFF. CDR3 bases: TGTGCCAGCAGCCTTGGGCGGGAGAGATACAATGAGCAGTTCTTC. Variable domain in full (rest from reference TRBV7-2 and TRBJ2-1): GAGVSQSPSNKVTEKGKDVELRCDPISGHTALYWYRQSLGQGLEFLIYFQGNSAPDKSGLPSDRFSAERTGGSVSTLTIQRTQQEDSAVYLCASSLGRERYNEQFFGPGTRLTVL.

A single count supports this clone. CDR3 DNA: TGTGCCAGCAGTTTTGGATTAGGGCGTGGCACAGATACGCAGTATTTT. Residues: CASSFGLGRGTDTQYF. The genes are TRBV27 and TRBJ2-3; D is unclear. Germline CDR1 and CDR2: MNHEY and SMNVEV (reference sequence). There are 16 residues in the CDR3. V was shortened by 3 bases and J by 1 base, with 14 bases between the two germline ends.

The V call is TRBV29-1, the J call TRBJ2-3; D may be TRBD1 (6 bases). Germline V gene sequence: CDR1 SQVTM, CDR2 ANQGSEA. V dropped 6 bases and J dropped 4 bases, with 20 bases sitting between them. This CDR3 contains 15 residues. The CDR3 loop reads CSVQGLARGPDTQYF. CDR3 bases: TGCAGCGTCCAGGGGCTAGCCCGAGGGCCAGATACGCAGTATTTT.

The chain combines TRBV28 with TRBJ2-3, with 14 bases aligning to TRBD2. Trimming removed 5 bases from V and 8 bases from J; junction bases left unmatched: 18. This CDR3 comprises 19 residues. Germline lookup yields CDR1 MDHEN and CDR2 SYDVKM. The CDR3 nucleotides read TGTGCCAGCAGTCCACCAGGGGGGGGACTAGCGGGAGTAAGGGGTACGCAGTATTTT. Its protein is CASSPPGGGLAGVRGTQYF.

The CDR3 sequence is CAISDPTSGRLETQYF. CDR3 sequence (DNA): TGTGCCATCAGTGATCCGACTAGCGGGAGACTGGAGACCCAGTACTTC. The V gene is TRBV10-3, the J gene TRBJ2-5; 12 positions agree with TRBD2. Germline loops: CDR1 ENHRY, CDR2 SYGVKD. The CDR3 is 16 amino acids. J gave up 5 bases and V 3 bases, and 7 bases lay outside the gene matches.

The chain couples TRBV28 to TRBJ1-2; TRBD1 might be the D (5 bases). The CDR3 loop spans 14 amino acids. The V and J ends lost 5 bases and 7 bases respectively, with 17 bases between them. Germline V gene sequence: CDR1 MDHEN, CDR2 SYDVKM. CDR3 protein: CASSTRSAGGGYTF. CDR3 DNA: TGTGCCAGCAGTACAAGATCGGCTGGGGGTGGCTACACCTTC.

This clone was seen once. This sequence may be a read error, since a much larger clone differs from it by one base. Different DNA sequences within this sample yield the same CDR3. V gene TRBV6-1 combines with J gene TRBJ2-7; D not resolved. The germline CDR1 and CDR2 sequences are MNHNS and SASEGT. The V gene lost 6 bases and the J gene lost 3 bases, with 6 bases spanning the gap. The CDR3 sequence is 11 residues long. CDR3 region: CASRLNYEQYF. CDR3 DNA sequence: TGTGCCAGCAGATTAAACTACGAGCAGTACTTC.

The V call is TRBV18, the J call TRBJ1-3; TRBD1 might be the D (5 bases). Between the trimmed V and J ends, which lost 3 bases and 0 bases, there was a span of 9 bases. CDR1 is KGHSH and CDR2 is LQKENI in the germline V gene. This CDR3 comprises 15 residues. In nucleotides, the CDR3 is TGTGCCAGCTCACCCGGGGCGACCTCTGGAAACACCATATATTTT. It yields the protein CASSPGATSGNTIYF. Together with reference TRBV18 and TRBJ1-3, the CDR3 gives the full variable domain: NAGVMQNPRHLVRRRGQEARLRCSPMKGHSHVYWYRQLPEEGLKFMVYLQKENIIDESGMPKERFSAEFPKEGPSILRIQQVVRGDSAAYFCASSPGATSGNTIYFGEGSWLTVV.

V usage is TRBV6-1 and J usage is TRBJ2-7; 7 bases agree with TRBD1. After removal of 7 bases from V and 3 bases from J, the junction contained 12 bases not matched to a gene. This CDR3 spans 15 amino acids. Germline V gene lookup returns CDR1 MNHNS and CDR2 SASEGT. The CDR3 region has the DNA TGTGCCAGCATCGGCCGAAACCGACAGGGCTACGAGCAGTACTTC. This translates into CASIGRNRQGYEQYF.

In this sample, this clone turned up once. For the CDR3, the DNA is TGTGCCGGCTCTCTAGCGGGAGGTTACAATGAGCAGTTCTTC. This gives the protein CAGSLAGGYNEQFF. The genes are TRBV7-9 and TRBJ2-1; 11 bases line up with TRBD2. V lost 11 bases and J lost 4; bases outside the gene matches: 7. Germline V gene sequence: CDR1 SEHNR, CDR2 FQNEAQ (reference sequence). This CDR3 comprises 14 residues.

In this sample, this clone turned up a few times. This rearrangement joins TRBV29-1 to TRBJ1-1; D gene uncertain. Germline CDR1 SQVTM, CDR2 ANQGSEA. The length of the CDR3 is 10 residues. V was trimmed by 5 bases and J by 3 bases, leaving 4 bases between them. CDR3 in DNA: TGCAGCGTTTTTTACACTGAAGCTTTCTTT. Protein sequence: CSVFYTEAFF. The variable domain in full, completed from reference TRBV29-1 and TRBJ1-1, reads SAVISQKPSRDICQRGTSLTIQCQVDSQVTMMFWYRQQPGQSLTLIATANQGSEATYESGFVIDKFPISRPNLTFSTLTVSNMSPEDSSIYLCSVFYTEAFFGQGTRLTVV.

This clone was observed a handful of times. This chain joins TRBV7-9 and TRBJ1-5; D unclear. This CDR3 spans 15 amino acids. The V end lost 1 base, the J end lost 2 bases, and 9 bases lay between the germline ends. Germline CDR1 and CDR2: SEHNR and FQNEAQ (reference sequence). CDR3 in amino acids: CASSLEGWGNQPQHF. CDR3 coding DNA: TGTGCCAGCAGCTTAGAAGGGTGGGGCAATCAGCCCCAGCATTTT.

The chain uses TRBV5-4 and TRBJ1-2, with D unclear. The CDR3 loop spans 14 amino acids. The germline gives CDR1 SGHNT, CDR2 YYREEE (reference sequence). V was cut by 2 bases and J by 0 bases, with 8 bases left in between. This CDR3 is CASSLFGANYGYTF. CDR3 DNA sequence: TGTGCCAGCAGCTTATTTGGGGCTAACTATGGCTACACCTTC.

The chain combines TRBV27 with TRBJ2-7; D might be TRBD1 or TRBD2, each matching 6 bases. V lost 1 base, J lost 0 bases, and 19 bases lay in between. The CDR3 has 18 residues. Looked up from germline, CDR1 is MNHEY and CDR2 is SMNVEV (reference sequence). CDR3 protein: CASSLFRGIRGDSYEQYF. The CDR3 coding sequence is TGTGCCAGCAGTTTATTTAGGGGCATTAGGGGGGACTCCTACGAGCAGTACTTC.

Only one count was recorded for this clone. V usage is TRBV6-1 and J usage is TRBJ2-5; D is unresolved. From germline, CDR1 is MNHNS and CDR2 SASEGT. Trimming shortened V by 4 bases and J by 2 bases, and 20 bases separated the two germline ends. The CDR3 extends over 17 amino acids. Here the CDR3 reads CASSVWARLALQETQYF. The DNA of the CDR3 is TGTGCCAGCAGTGTTTGGGCTAGACTTGCCCTTCAAGAGACCCAGTACTTC.

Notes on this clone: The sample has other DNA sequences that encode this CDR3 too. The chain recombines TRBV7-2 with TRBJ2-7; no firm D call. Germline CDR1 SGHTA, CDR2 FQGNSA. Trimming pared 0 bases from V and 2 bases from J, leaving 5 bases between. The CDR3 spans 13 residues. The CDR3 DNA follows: TGTGCCAGCAGCTTAGCCGGAGCCTACGAGCAGTACTTC. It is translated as CASSLAGAYEQYF.

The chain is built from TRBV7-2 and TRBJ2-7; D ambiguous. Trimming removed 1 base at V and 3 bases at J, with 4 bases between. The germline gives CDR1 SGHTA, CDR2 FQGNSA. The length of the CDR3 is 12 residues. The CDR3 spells CASSLDFYEQYF. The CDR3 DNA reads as TGTGCCAGCAGCTTAGACTTCTACGAGCAGTACTTC.

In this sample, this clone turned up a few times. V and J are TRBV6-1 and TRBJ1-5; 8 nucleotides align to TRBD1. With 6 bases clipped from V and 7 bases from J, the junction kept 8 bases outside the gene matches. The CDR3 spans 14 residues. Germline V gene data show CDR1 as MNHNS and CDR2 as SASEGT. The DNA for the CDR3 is TGTGCCAGCAGAGGACAGGGTATGGGCCAGCCCCAGCATTTT. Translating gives CASRGQGMGQPQHF.

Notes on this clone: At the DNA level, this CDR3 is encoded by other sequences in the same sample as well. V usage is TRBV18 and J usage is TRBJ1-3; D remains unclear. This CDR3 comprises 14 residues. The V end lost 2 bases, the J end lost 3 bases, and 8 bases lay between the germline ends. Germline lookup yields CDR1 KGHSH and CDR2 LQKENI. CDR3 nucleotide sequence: TGTGCCAGCTCACCATCCGGGAGTGGAAACACCATATATTTT. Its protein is CASSPSGSGNTIYF.

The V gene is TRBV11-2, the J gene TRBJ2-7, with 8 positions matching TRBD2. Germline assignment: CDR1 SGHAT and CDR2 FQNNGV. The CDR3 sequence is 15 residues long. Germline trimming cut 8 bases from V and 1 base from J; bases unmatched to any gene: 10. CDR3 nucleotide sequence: TGTGCCAGCGGCCGGGCGGCTAGCGGGTCCTACGAGCAGTACTTC. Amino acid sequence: CASGRAASGSYEQYF.